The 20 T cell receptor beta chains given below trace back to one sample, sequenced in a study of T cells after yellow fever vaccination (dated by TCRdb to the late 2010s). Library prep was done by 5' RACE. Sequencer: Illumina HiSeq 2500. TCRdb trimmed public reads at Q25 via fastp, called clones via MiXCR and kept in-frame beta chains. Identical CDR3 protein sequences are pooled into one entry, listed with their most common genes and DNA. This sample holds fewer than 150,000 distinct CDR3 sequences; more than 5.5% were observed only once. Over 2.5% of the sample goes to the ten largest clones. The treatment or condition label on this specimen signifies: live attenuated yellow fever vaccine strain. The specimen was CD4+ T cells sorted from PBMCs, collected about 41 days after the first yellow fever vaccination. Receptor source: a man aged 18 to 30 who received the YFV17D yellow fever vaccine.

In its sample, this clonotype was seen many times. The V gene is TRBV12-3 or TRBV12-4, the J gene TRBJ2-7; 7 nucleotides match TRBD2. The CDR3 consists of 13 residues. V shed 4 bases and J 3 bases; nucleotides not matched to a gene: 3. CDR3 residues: CASSSGTNYEQYV. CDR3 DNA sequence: TGTGCCAGCAGTTCAGGGACTAACTACGAGCAGTACGTC.

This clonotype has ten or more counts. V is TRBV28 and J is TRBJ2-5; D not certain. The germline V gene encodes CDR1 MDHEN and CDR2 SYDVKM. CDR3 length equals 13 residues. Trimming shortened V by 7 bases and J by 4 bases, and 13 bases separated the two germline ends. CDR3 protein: CASNFQARETQYF. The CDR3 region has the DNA TGTGCCAGCAACTTCCAAGCCCGAGAGACCCAGTACTTC. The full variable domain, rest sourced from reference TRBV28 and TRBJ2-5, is DVKVTQSSRYLVKRTGEKVFLECVQDMDHENMFWYRQDPGLGLRLIYFSYDVKMKEKGDIPEGYSVSREKKERFSLILESASTNQTSMYLCASNFQARETQYFGPGTRLLVL.

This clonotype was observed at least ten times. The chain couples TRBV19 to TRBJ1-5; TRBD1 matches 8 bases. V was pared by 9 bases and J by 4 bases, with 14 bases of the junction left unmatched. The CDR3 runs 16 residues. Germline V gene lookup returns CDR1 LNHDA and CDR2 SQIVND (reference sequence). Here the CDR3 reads CASGEEAGGLNQPQHF. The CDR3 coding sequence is TGTGCCAGCGGGGAGGAGGCAGGGGGCTTAAATCAGCCCCAGCATTTT.

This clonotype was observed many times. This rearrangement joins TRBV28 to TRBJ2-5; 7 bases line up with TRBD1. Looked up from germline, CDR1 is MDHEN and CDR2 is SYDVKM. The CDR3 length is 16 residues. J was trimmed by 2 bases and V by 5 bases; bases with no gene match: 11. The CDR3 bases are TGTGCCAGCAGTCACCGACAGGGTCGGGGACAAGAGACCCAGTACTTC. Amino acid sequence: CASSHRQGRGQETQYF.

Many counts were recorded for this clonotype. CDR3 nucleotide sequence: TGCGCCAGCAGCTTAGGTCTTTCCGCCGAGCAGTACGTC. This codes for CASSLGLSAEQYV. J is TRBJ2-7 and V is TRBV5-1; D uncertain. CDR3 length: 13 amino acids. V shed 2 bases and J shed 6 bases, with 12 bases lying between them. Germline CDR1 is SGHRS and CDR2 is YFSETQ.

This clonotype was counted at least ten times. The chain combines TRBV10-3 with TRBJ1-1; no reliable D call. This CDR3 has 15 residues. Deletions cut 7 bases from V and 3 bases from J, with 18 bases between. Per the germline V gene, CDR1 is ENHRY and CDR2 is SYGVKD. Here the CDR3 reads CAIIASGGSDTEAFF. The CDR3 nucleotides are TGTGCCATCATAGCCTCTGGTGGCAGTGACACTGAAGCTTTCTTT.

This CDR3 reads CARGREVICSYNEQFF. CDR3 in DNA: TGTGCCAGGGGCCGCGAGGTGATCTGCTCCTACAATGAGCAGTTCTTC. V and J are TRBV5-6 and TRBJ2-1, with D hard to call. Germline values: CDR1 SGHDT, CDR2 YYEEEE. The CDR3 consists of 16 residues. V was pared by 8 bases and J by 0 bases, with 18 bases between.

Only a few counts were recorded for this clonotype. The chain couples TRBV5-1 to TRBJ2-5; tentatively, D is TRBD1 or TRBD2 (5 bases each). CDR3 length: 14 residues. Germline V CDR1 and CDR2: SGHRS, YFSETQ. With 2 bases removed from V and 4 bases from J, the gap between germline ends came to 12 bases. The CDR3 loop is CASSFGTLGETQYF. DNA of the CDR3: TGCGCCAGCAGCTTCGGGACGCTGGGAGAGACCCAGTACTTC.

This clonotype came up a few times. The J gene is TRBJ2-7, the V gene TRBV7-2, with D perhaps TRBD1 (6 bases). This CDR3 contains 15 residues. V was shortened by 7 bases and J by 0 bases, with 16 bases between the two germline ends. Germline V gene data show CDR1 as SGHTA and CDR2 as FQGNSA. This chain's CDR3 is CASIFGRGLSYEQYF. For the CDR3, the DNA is TGTGCCAGCATTTTTGGCAGGGGCCTCTCCTACGAGCAGTACTTC. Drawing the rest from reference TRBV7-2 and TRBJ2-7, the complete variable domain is GAGVSQSPSNKVTEKGKDVELRCDPISGHTALYWYRQSLGQGLEFLIYFQGNSAPDKSGLPSDRFSAERTGGSVSTLTIQRTQQEDSAVYLCASIFGRGLSYEQYFGPGTRLTVT.

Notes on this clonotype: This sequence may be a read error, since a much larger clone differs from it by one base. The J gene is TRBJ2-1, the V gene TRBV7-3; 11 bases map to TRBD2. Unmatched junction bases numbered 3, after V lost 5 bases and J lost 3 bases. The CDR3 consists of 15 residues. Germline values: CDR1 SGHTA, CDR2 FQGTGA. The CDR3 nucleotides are TGTGCCAGCAGCACTAGCGGGGGCTTCTACAATGAGCAGTTCTTC. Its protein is CASSTSGGFYNEQFF.

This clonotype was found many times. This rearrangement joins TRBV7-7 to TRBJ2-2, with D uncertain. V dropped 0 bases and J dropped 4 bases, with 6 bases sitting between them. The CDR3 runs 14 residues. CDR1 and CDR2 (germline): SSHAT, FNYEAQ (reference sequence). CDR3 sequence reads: CASSLAQFTGELFF. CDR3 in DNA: TGTGCCAGCAGCTTAGCACAGTTCACCGGGGAGCTGTTTTTT.

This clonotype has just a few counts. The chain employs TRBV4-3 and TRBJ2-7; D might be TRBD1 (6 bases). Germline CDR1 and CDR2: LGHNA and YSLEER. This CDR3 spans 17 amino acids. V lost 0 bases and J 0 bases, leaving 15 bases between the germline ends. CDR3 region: CASSQDADRSYSYEQYF. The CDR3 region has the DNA TGCGCCAGCAGCCAAGATGCGGACAGATCTTACTCCTACGAGCAGTACTTC.

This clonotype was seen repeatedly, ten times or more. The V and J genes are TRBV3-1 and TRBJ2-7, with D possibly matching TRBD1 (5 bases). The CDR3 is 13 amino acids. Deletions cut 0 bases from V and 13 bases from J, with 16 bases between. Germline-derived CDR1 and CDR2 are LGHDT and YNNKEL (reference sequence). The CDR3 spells CASSQDEARAFYF. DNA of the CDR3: TGTGCCAGCAGCCAAGACGAGGCCAGGGCTTTCTACTTC.

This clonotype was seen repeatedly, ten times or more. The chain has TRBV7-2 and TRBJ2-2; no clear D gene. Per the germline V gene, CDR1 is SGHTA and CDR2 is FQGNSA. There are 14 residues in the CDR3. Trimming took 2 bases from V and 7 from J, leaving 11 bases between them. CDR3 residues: CASSLLTGRGELFF. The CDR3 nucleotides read TGTGCCAGCAGCTTACTTACTGGACGCGGGGAGCTGTTTTTT.

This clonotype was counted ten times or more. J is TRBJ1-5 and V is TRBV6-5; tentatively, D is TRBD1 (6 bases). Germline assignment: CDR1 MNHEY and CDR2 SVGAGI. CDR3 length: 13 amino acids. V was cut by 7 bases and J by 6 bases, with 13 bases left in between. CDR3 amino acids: CASTEGGVQPQHF. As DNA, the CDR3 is TGTGCCAGCACCGAGGGGGGGGTTCAGCCCCAGCATTTT.

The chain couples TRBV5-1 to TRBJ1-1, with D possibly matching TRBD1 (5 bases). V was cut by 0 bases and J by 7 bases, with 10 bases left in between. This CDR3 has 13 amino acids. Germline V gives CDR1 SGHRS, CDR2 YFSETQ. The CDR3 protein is CASSLDGGIEAFF. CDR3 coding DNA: TGCGCCAGCAGCTTGGACGGGGGTATTGAAGCTTTCTTT.

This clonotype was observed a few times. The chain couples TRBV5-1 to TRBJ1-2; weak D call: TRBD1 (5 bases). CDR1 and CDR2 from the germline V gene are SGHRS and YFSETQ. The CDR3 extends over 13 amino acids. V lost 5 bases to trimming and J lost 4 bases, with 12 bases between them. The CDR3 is CASSQGPGYGYTF. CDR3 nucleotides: TGCGCCAGCAGTCAGGGCCCGGGCTATGGCTACACCTTC.

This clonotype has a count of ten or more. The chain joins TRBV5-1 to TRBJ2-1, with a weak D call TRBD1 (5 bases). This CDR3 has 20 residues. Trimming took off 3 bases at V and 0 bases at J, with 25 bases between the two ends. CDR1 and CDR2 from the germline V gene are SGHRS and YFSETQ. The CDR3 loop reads CASSWHLTQGSTSSYNEQFF. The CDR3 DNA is TGCGCCAGCAGCTGGCACCTTACCCAGGGCTCCACAAGCTCCTACAATGAGCAGTTCTTC.

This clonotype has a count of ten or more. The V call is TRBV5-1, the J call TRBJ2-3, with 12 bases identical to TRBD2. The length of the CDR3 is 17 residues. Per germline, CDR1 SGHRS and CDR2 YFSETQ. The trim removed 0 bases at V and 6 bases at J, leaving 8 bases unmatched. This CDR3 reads CASSLDPPGLAGDTQYF. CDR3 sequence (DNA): TGCGCCAGCAGCTTGGACCCCCCGGGACTAGCGGGCGATACGCAGTATTTT. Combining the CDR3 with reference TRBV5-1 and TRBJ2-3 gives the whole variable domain KAGVTQTPRYLIKTRGQQVTLSCSPISGHRSVSWYQQTPGQGLQFLFEYFSETQRNKGNFPGRFSGRQFSNSRSEMNVSTLELGDSALYLCASSLDPPGLAGDTQYFGPGTRLTVL.

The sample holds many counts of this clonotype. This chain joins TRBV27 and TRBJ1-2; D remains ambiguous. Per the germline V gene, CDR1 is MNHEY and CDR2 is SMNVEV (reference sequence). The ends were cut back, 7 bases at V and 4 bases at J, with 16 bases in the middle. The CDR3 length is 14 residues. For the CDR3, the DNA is TGTGCCAGCATCCATCCCCCGGCAGGCTATGGCTACACCTTC. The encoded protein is CASIHPPAGYGYTF.